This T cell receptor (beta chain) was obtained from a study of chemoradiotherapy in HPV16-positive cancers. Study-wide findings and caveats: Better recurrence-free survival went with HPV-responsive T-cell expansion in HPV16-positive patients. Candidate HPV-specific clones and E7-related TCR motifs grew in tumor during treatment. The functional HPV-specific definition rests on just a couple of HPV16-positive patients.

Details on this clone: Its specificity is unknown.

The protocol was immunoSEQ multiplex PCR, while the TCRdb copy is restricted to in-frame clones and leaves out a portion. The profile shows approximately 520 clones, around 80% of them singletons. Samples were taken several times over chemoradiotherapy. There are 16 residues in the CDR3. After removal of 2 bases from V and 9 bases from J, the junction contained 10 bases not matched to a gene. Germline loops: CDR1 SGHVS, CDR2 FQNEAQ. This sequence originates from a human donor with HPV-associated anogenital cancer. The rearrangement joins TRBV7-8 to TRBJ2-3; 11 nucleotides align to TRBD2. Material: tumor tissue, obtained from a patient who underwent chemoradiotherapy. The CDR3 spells CASSLNGLAGEGTQYF. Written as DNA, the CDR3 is TGTGCCAGCAGCTTAAATGGACTAGCGGGTGAAGGGACGCAGTATTTT. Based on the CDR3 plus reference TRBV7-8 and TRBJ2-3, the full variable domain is GAGVSQSPRYKVAKRGQDVALRCDPISGHVSLFWYQQALGQGPEFLTYFQNEAQLDKSGLPSDRFFAERPEGSVSTLKIQRTQQEDSAVYLCASSLNGLAGEGTQYFGPGTRLTVL.